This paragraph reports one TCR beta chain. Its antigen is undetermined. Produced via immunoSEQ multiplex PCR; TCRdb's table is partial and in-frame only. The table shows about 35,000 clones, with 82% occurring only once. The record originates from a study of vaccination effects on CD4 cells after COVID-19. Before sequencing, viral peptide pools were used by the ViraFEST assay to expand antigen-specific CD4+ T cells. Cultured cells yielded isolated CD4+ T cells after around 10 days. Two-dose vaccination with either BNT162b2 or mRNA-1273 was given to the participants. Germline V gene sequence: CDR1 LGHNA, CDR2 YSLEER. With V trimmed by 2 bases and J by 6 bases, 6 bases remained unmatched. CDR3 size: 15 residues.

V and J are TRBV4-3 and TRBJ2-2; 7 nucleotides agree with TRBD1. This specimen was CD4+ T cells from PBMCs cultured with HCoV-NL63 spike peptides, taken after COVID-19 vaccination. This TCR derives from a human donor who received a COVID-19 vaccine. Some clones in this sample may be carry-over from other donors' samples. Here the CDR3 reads CASSQKAQGAGELFF. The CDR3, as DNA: TGCGCCAGCAGCCAAAAAGCTCAGGGGGCCGGGGAGCTGTTTTTT.